Presented here are 30 T cell receptor beta chains from one specimen sequenced in a study of T cells after yellow fever vaccination. In TCRdb, the 5' RACE reads were re-called with MiXCR into one record per CDR3 protein. The repertoire holds around 250,000 distinct CDR3 sequences, with 6.5% to 8.5% as singletons. Material: CD4+ T cells sorted from PBMCs, obtained 15 days after the yellow fever booster vaccination. The source is a man in his thirties or forties who received the YFV17D yellow fever vaccine.

This clonotype was seen repeatedly, ten times or more. The genes are TRBV27 and TRBJ2-7, with D possibly TRBD1 on 5 matching bases. CDR1 MNHEY and CDR2 SMNVEV come from the germline V gene (reference sequence). V gave up 5 bases and J gave up 5 bases, with 16 bases separating them. This CDR3 has 14 residues. CDR3: CASSPRQITHEQYF. The DNA of the CDR3 is TGTGCCAGCAGTCCGCGACAGATAACCCACGAGCAGTACTTC.

This clonotype was counted a few times. The chain uses TRBV10-3 and TRBJ1-5, with 9 bases identical to TRBD1. The V gene end was trimmed by 6 bases and the J gene end by 7 bases; junction bases not matched to a gene: 4. The CDR3 loop spans 13 amino acids. Germline loops: CDR1 ENHRY, CDR2 SYGVKD. The CDR3 bases are TGTGCCATCAGCGAGGGACAGGGCCAGCCCCAGCATTTT. This gives the protein CAISEGQGQPQHF.

About this clonotype itself: Sequence at one end of the junction differs from germline and may be a read error. J is TRBJ2-1 and V is TRBV19; no clear D gene. There are 13 residues in the CDR3. From germline, CDR1 is LNHDA and CDR2 SQIVND (reference sequence). Here the CDR3 reads CASSIGSRPPAVF. As DNA, the CDR3 is TGTGCCAGTAGTATAGGCTCCCGGCCCCCCGCAGTCTTC. Together with reference TRBV19 and TRBJ2-1, the CDR3 gives the full variable domain: DGGITQSPKYLFRKEGQNVTLSCEQNLNHDAMYWYRQDPGQGLRLIYYSQIVNDFQKGDIAEGYSVSREKKESFPLTVTSAQKNPTAFYLCASSIGSRPPAVFGPGTRLTVL.

This clonotype was found a few times. The chain links TRBV9 to TRBJ1-1; TRBD1 might be the D (5 bases). Germline values: CDR1 SGDLS, CDR2 YYNGEE. The CDR3 runs to 18 residues. V lost 4 bases and J 0 bases, leaving 22 bases between the germline ends. The CDR3 loop is CASSFSSGTRDVNTEAFF. DNA for the CDR3: TGTGCCAGCAGCTTTAGCTCCGGGACCAGGGACGTGAACACTGAAGCTTTCTTT.

In its sample, this clonotype was seen many times. The chain carries TRBV10-3 and TRBJ2-2, with D perhaps matching TRBD1 or TRBD2 (6 bases each). This CDR3 has 13 amino acids. V was pared by 4 bases and J by 4 bases, with 7 bases between. Germline V gene data show CDR1 as ENHRY and CDR2 as SYGVKD. CDR3 bases: TGTGCCATCAGTGCGGGGGCCACCGGGGAGCTGTTTTTT. The encoded protein is CAISAGATGELFF.

This clonotype was counted only a few times. The gene calls are TRBV28 and TRBJ2-1; possibly TRBD2 for D (6 bases). The CDR3 totals 15 residues. Germline V gene lookup returns CDR1 MDHEN and CDR2 SYDVKM. The V and J ends lost 8 bases and 2 bases respectively, with 16 bases between them. The CDR3 is CASGVGSGPYNEQFF. Written as DNA, the CDR3 is TGTGCCAGCGGTGTTGGGAGCGGGCCCTACAATGAGCAGTTCTTC.

The chain joins TRBV7-9 to TRBJ1-5, with D perhaps matching TRBD1 (6 bases). Germline values: CDR1 SEHNR, CDR2 FQNEAQ (reference sequence). V was shortened by 8 bases and J by 7 bases, with 18 bases between the two germline ends. This CDR3 spans 14 amino acids. CDR3 bases: TGTGCCAGCGACCAGGGGACCCTCGGGCAGCCCCAGCATTTT. Its protein is CASDQGTLGQPQHF.

This clonotype was seen a few times. This rearrangement joins TRBV29-1 to TRBJ2-5, with D unclear. Trimming pared 5 bases from V and 0 bases from J, leaving 7 bases between. The CDR3 has 12 residues. Germline lookup yields CDR1 SQVTM and CDR2 ANQGSEA. The CDR3 reads CSVSPYQETQYF. In DNA, the CDR3 is TGCAGCGTTTCCCCGTACCAAGAGACCCAGTACTTC.

Only a few counts were recorded for this clonotype. The J gene is TRBJ1-6, the V gene TRBV6-5, with D tentatively TRBD1 (5 bases). V dropped 2 bases and J dropped 9 bases, with 14 bases sitting between them. Germline assignment: CDR1 MNHEY and CDR2 SVGAGI. This CDR3 contains 15 residues. CDR3 nucleotide sequence: TGTGCCAGCAGTTACATGGTGGGGGAGGGTTCACCCCTCCACTTT. The encoded protein is CASSYMVGEGSPLHF.

This clonotype was observed many times. The chain uses TRBV20-1 and TRBJ2-6; D tentatively reads TRBD1 or TRBD2 (5 bases each). With 7 bases removed from V and 0 bases from J, the gap between germline ends came to 16 bases. Germline CDR1 is DFQATT and CDR2 is SNEGSKA (reference sequence). This CDR3 region has 16 residues. The CDR3 sequence is CSVDHRGTSGANVLTF. CDR3 nucleotides: TGCAGTGTCGATCACCGGGGCACCTCTGGGGCCAACGTCCTGACTTTC.

The CDR3 loop is CASSDGSLAYEQYF. CDR3 coding DNA: TGTGCCAGCAGTGACGGGTCACTAGCCTACGAGCAGTACTTC. The chain uses TRBV6-1 and TRBJ2-7; tentatively, D is TRBD2 (5 bases). V lost 3 bases and J lost 2, with 11 bases in between. This CDR3 is built from 14 residues. Germline V gene sequence: CDR1 MNHNS, CDR2 SASEGT.

The chain recombines TRBV18 with TRBJ2-7; perhaps TRBD1 as D (5 bases). The CDR3 has 18 amino acids. Germline CDR1 is KGHSH and CDR2 is LQKENI. V was trimmed by 1 base and J by 0 bases, leaving 19 bases between them. The CDR3 region is CASSPRAGLVLNSYEQYF. The CDR3 region has the DNA TGTGCCAGCTCACCACGGGCAGGGTTGGTTCTAAACTCCTACGAGCAGTACTTC.

The V gene is TRBV24-1, the J gene TRBJ2-4, with D perhaps TRBD1 or TRBD2 (5 bases each). V gave up 4 bases and J gave up 3 bases, with 9 bases separating them. The CDR3 has 14 residues. Germline V CDR1 and CDR2: KGHDR, SFDVKD. DNA for the CDR3: TGTGCCACCAGTGAGGGGGTGGGCAAAAACATTCAGTACTTC. It is translated as CATSEGVGKNIQYF.

The rearrangement uses TRBV6-2 or TRBV6-3 and TRBJ2-1; D uncertain. The CDR3 extends over 13 amino acids. V gave up 8 bases and J gave up 0 bases, with 8 bases separating them. In germline, CDR1 is MNHEY, CDR2 SVGEGT. The chain's CDR3 is CASRVSSYNEQFF. The CDR3 bases are TGTGCCAGCCGGGTGAGCTCCTACAATGAGCAGTTCTTC.

This clonotype was detected many times. The chain's CDR3 is CSARAAYEQYF. The CDR3 DNA follows: TGCAGTGCTAGAGCGGCCTACGAGCAGTACTTC. V and J are TRBV20-1 and TRBJ2-7; D uncertain. Trimming took off 1 base at V and 2 bases at J, with 3 bases between the two ends. Germline lookup yields CDR1 DFQATT and CDR2 SNEGSKA (reference sequence). The CDR3 has 11 residues.

The chain joins TRBV30 to TRBJ2-1; D is unresolved. This CDR3 comprises 12 residues. Germline CDR1 reads GTSNPN; CDR2 reads SVGIG (reference sequence). V dropped 3 bases and J dropped 2 bases, with 5 bases sitting between them. The CDR3 sequence is CAWSGTYNEQFF. Here the CDR3 DNA reads TGTGCCTGGAGCGGAACCTACAATGAGCAGTTCTTC.

Notes on this clonotype: The junction shows a germline mismatch at one end, possibly a read error. The CDR3 sequence: CASSPYRDRDTWELFF. The CDR3 nucleotides are TGTGCCAGCTCACCATACCGTGACAGGGACACCTGGGAGCTGTTTTTT. The genes are TRBV18 and TRBJ2-2; 7 bases fit TRBD1. This CDR3 has 16 residues. Germline V CDR1 and CDR2: KGHSH, LQKENI.

This clonotype was seen only a few times. The chain joins TRBV7-2 to TRBJ1-2; 12 positions agree with TRBD1. CDR1 and CDR2 (germline): SGHTA, FQGNSA. With V trimmed by 5 bases and J by 8 bases, 12 bases remained unmatched. This CDR3 is 16 amino acids long. The DNA of the CDR3 is TGTGCCAGCAGCCCGTCCGGGACAGGGGGCGCGGGGGGCTACACCTTC. Encoded protein: CASSPSGTGGAGGYTF.

There are many counts of this clonotype. The chain joins TRBV12-3 or TRBV12-4 to TRBJ2-5; 7 nucleotides line up with TRBD1. There are 14 residues in the CDR3. V dropped 2 bases and J dropped 2; count of bases not matched to a gene: 2. The DNA of the CDR3 is TGTGCCAGCAGTTTACGGGGACAGCAAGAGACCCAGTACTTC. This gives the protein CASSLRGQQETQYF.

This clonotype was seen a few times. This chain links TRBV5-6 with TRBJ2-7; 12 bases match TRBD1. The CDR3 length is 15 residues. The V segment lost 4 bases and the J segment 5 bases; nucleotides outside the gene matches: 7. In germline, CDR1 is SGHDT, CDR2 YYEEEE. The CDR3 DNA reads as TGTGCCAGCAGCGACCGGGACAGGGGGCGTCACGAGCAGTACTTC. This sequence encodes CASSDRDRGRHEQYF.

This clonotype was seen many times. The V call is TRBV10-3, the J call TRBJ2-7; TRBD2 matches 11 bases. This CDR3 has 17 amino acids. V shed 6 bases and J 4 bases; nucleotides not matched to a gene: 14. CDR1 ENHRY and CDR2 SYGVKD come from the germline V gene. CDR3 in DNA: TGTGCCATCAGGCGGAGTAGGGGACTAGCGGAACAATACGAGCAGTACTTC. This translates into CAIRRSRGLAEQYEQYF.

This clonotype was seen only a few times. The V call is TRBV6-5, the J call TRBJ2-3; TRBD2 matches at 11 bases. The germline gives CDR1 MNHEY, CDR2 SVGAGI. V lost 2 bases and J lost 4; bases outside the gene matches: 8. The CDR3 consists of 17 residues. CDR3 bases: TGTGCCAGCAGTTACGCTCCACTAGCGGGAGTTGCAGATACGCAGTATTTT. As protein: CASSYAPLAGVADTQYF.

This clonotype was counted ten times or more. The chain employs TRBV7-8 and TRBJ2-7; D is ambiguous. This CDR3 contains 13 residues. Germline V CDR1 and CDR2: SGHVS, FQNEAQ. Trimming shortened V by 5 bases and J by 2 bases, and 10 bases separated the two germline ends. This chain's CDR3 is CASSTVSAYEQYF. CDR3 sequence (DNA): TGTGCCAGCAGCACTGTGTCTGCCTACGAGCAGTACTTC.

This clonotype has more than one count but fewer than ten. The chain employs TRBV7-2 and TRBJ1-5; D is unresolved. The CDR3 contains 15 residues. Per the germline V gene, CDR1 is SGHTA and CDR2 is FQGNSA. Trimming stripped 1 base from V and 4 bases from J, with 11 bases between. CDR3 DNA sequence: TGTGCCAGCAGCTTAGTCGGACCGGGGAATCAGCCCCAGCATTTT. It codes for CASSLVGPGNQPQHF.

The CDR3: CSARTQGTVTGANVLTF. DNA of the CDR3: TGCAGTGCTAGAACCCAGGGGACAGTTACTGGGGCCAACGTCCTGACTTTC. The chain couples TRBV20-1 to TRBJ2-6, with TRBD1 identical over 7 bases. CDR3 length: 17 amino acids. The ends lost 2 bases at V and 2 bases at J; junction bases unmatched: 9. Germline V lookup: CDR1 DFQATT, CDR2 SNEGSKA (reference sequence).

With respect to this clonotype: A read error may produce the germline difference seen at one junction end. CDR3 coding DNA: TGTGCCAGCAGCTTAATGCAGGGGGCGTCGCTTTTTGGCTTC. This sequence encodes CASSLMQGASLFGF. V is TRBV7-9 and J is TRBJ2-7; TRBD1 aligns across 8 bases. Germline V gene sequence: CDR1 SEHNR, CDR2 FQNEAQ (reference sequence). The CDR3 length is 14 residues.

This clonotype was recorded at least ten times. The chain joins TRBV7-2 to TRBJ2-3, with TRBD2 identical over 9 bases. Germline-derived CDR1 and CDR2 are SGHTA and FQGNSA. The CDR3 consists of 15 residues. The junction had 7 bases not matched to a gene; V was cut back by 3 bases and J by 6 bases. The CDR3 bases are TGTGCCAGCAGCTTTAGCGGGAGAATTTGGGATACGCAGTATTTT. This sequence encodes CASSFSGRIWDTQYF.

About this clonotype itself: This could be a read error, since a much larger clone is one nucleotide away. The genes are TRBV3-1 and TRBJ2-1; 10 bases match TRBD2. Germline V CDR1 and CDR2: LGHDT, YNNKEL (reference sequence). CDR3 length: 16 amino acids. CDR3 nucleotides: TGTGCCAGCAGCCAACGGTCTAGCGGGAGTTCCAATCAGCAGTTCTTC. Translation: CASSQRSSGSSNQQFF.

The sample holds many counts of this clonotype. V is TRBV7-8 and J is TRBJ2-2; 11 bases match TRBD2. The CDR3 contains 16 residues. The V and J ends lost 5 bases and 0 bases, in that order; junction bases with no gene match: 2. The V gene's germline CDR1 is SGHVS and CDR2 FQNEAQ. The CDR3 sequence: CASSRLAGSNTGELFF. CDR3 nucleotide sequence: TGTGCCAGCAGCAGACTAGCGGGGTCGAACACCGGGGAGCTGTTTTTT. The variable domain in full, completed from reference TRBV7-8 and TRBJ2-2, reads GAGVSQSPRYKVAKRGQDVALRCDPISGHVSLFWYQQALGQGPEFLTYFQNEAQLDKSGLPSDRFFAERPEGSVSTLKIQRTQQEDSAVYLCASSRLAGSNTGELFFGEGSRLTVL.

DNA for the CDR3: TGTGCCTGGAGTGGAGGGTACCAAGAGACCCAGTACTTC. It yields the protein CAWSGGYQETQYF. This chain connects TRBV30 to TRBJ2-5; perhaps TRBD2 as D (5 bases). The CDR3 has 13 residues. Trimming took off 1 base at V and 0 bases at J, with 6 bases between the two ends. Germline CDR1 reads GTSNPN; CDR2 reads SVGIG (reference sequence).